This TCR beta chain was retrieved from a study of human T cells and chemical hapten exposure. Attachment of unique molecular identifiers to individual cDNA molecules was performed in the library. TCRdb fed the RACE reads into MiXCR, producing one record per CDR3 protein. The table has 95,000 to 150,000 distinct CDR3 sequences, roughly an eighth seen once. The time point was: patch test 1, 2 weeks after DPC sensitization. Treatment defined: therapeutic diphenylcyclopropenone sensitization with weekly scalp DPC. Germline V gene lookup returns CDR1 KGHSH and CDR2 LQKENI. The germline V and J ends were trimmed by 2 bases and 2 bases, with 6 bases remaining between them. The CDR3 loop spans 13 amino acids.

The rearrangement joins TRBV18 to TRBJ2-5, with no clear D. This TCR was sampled from a man aged 18 to 30 with alopecia areata. Some clones in this sample may be carry-over from other donors' samples. The sequenced sample was whole blood, obtained in connection with sensitization to the hapten diphenylcyclopropenone (DPC). CDR3 residues: CASSPAAQETQYF. In DNA form, the CDR3 reads TGTGCCAGCTCACCAGCGGCGCAAGAGACCCAGTACTTC. The full variable domain, its missing parts supplied by reference TRBV18 and TRBJ2-5, is NAGVMQNPRHLVRRRGQEARLRCSPMKGHSHVYWYRQLPEEGLKFMVYLQKENIIDESGMPKERFSAEFPKEGPSILRIQQVVRGDSAAYFCASSPAAQETQYFGPGTRLLVL.